Below, one T cell receptor (beta chain) is given with its context. This sample is drawn from a study of Ad26.COV2.S vaccination and SARS-CoV-2 variants. Documented treatment: about 20 received Ad26.COV2.S at low or high dose, single or two shots; roughly five received placebo; per-sample allocation not given. Following the first vaccine or placebo injection, samples were taken on day 63. The CDR3 has 11 amino acids. Trimming stripped 6 bases from V and 14 bases from J, with 19 bases between. The germline V gene has CDR1 DFQATT and CDR2 SNEGSKA (reference sequence). The protocol was immunoSEQ multiplex PCR, while the TCRdb copy is restricted to in-frame clones and leaves out a portion. The table includes fewer than 400,000 clones, around nine tenths detected once.

The chain employs TRBV20-1 and TRBJ1-2; TRBD1 is a possible D gene (6 bases). The clonotype was recovered from a person between 18 and 59 years old who received the Ad26.COV2.S COVID-19 vaccine or a placebo. The sample was peripheral blood, taken in a trial of Ad26.COV2.S vaccine versus placebo. This chain's CDR3 is CSALNGGTGTF. The CDR3 nucleotides are TGCAGTGCGCTAAACGGGGGTACAGGGACCTTC.